This paragraph reports one T cell receptor (beta chain). Its matching antigen is unknown. The data were taken from a study of yellow fever vaccine responses in identical twins. Study findings and constraints: Reportedly, the T cell response mounted by twins to vaccine seemed partly convergent, partly personalized.

TCRdb called the RT-PCR reads again in MiXCR, with one record for every CDR3 protein. The sample shows under 750 distinct CDR3 sequences, about 81% of them seen only once. V dropped 4 bases and J dropped 4 bases, with 8 bases sitting between them. CDR3 length equals 13 residues. Looked up from germline, CDR1 is LNHDA and CDR2 is SQIVND (reference sequence). The chain carries TRBV19 and TRBJ1-5, with D unclear. The starting material was T cells from blood (PBMCs), unsorted or a sorted subset (not recorded which), obtained before or after yellow fever vaccination (not recorded which). This TCR was recovered from a woman under 30 who received the yellow fever vaccine. The CDR3 DNA is TGTGCCAGTAGTAGGGAGATAAATCAGCCCCAGCATTTT. Translating it yields CASSREINQPQHF.